This record concerns one TCR beta chain sequence. Its antigen is as yet unknown. The sample belongs to a study of CXCR3-negative and CXCR3-positive naive CD8 T cells. Study-level information: Per-library TRB read counts averaged about 1.5 +/- 0.3 million, adding up to 110 million to 150 million in total.

The germline gives CDR1 SQVTM, CDR2 ANQGSEA. The CDR3 length is 11 residues. UMI labels and 5' RACE were used to prepare the TRB cDNA libraries. TCRdb reprocessed the 5' RACE reads, keeping one entry per CDR3 protein, no DNA. The sample includes more than 80,000 distinct CDR3 sequences. The study, taken as a whole, reports: More hydrophobic TRB CDR3s were found in CXCR3-positive naive cells than in CXCR3-negative naive cells. Diversity was high in both naive subsets and much lower in memory cells.

The authors gated naive CD8+ T cells as CD45RO-CCR7+CD27+CD95-. Sequencing input: naive CXCR3+ CD8+ T cells from blood. Subset specified: CD45RO-CCR7+CD27+CD95- naive CD8+ T cells expressing CXCR3 (TNR3+). The chain uses TRBV29-1 and TRBJ1-1. The TCR sequence derives from a human donor in good health. Some clones in this sample may be carry-over from other donors' samples. CDR3 protein: CSVETRQEAFF.